Listed below are T cell receptor beta chains from one sample, sequenced in a study of shared clonotypes between healthy human individuals. Profiled with immunoSEQ multiplex PCR; TCRdb holds only in-frame clones, not every one. The repertoire has around 2.1 million clones, 90% to 95% of them found once; the top ten carry over 1.5%. The sequenced material came from naive CD8+ T cells from PBMCs. These receptors were taken from a man aged 18 to 29 in good health. Some clones in this sample may be carry-over from other donors' samples. CDR3s include the opening cysteine and the closing phenylalanine or tryptophan. Fields, in order: clone size, D gene, V gene, J gene, CDR3 DNA, CDR3 protein. A D gene is named only where the DNA matches it firmly. Only some rows state a clone size, as once, few, many or a class for expanded clones.

>few|NA|TRBV28|TRBJ1-5
TGTGCCAGCAGTTTCGTCAATCAGCCCCAGCATTTT
CASSFVNQPQHF
>once|TRBD1|TRBV9|TRBJ2-2
TGTGCCAGCAGCGTCCAGGGGGACAGGGACTTCACCGGGGAGCTGTTTTTT
CASSVQGDRDFTGELFF
>NA|NA|TRBV7-9|TRBJ2-7
TGTGCCAGCAGCTTATCGGCCCTATACTACGAGCAGTACTTC
CASSLSALYYEQYF
>NA|NA|TRBV5-5|TRBJ2-7
TGTGCCAGCAGCTTGGGAGTCTCCTACGAGCAGTACTTC
CASSLGVSYEQYF
>NA|TRBD2|TRBV29-1|TRBJ2-1
TGCAGCGTGGGGACTAGCGGCTTCTACAATGAGCAGTTCTTC
CSVGTSGFYNEQFF
>once|NA|TRBV6-5|TRBJ2-7
TGTGCCAGCAGTTACTCGACCGGGACCGCTACCTACGAGCAGTACTTC
CASSYSTGTATYEQYF
>NA|TRBD1|TRBV6-1|TRBJ1-2
TGTGCCAGCACACGCAGGGGGCTCTCTGGCTACACCTTC
CASTRRGLSGYTF
>NA|NA|TRBV7-9|TRBJ2-7
TGTGCCAGCAGCTTAGAGATCCCGGAGCAGTACTTC
CASSLEIPEQYF
>once|TRBD2|TRBV11-2|TRBJ2-7
TGTGCCAGCAGCCACAGTAGCGGGAGAAGCTACGAGCAGTACTTC
CASSHSSGRSYEQYF
>NA|TRBD2|TRBV5-6|TRBJ2-7
TGTGCCAGCAGCTTAGGGAGGGACTACGAGCAGTACTTC
CASSLGRDYEQYF
>NA|TRBD2|TRBV29-1|TRBJ2-2
TGCAGCGCCCGCGGGAGGGCCGGCGGGGAGCTGTTTTTT
CSARGRAGGELFF
>NA|TRBD2|TRBV30|TRBJ2-5
TGTGCCTGGAGTGCCCTTAGCGGGAGGTGGGAGCAGTACTTC
CAWSALSGRWEQYF
>once|NA|TRBV2|TRBJ1-4
TGTGCCAGCAGTGAACTGCGACCAAATGAAAAACTGTTTTTT
CASSELRPNEKLFF
>NA|NA|TRBV4-2|TRBJ2-7
TGTGCCAGCAGCCAAGCAGGAATGGGTCCCCTCACCTCGAGCTCCTACGAGCAGTACTTC
CASSQAGMGPLTSSSYEQYF
>NA|NA|TRBV27|TRBJ1-1
TGTGCCAGCAGTCCCTGGGCAGGGGAGGCTGAAGCTTTCTTT
CASSPWAGEAEAFF
>once|NA|TRBV5-6|TRBJ1-2
TGTGCCAGCAGCTTGGTCGGGGGATTTAGTGGCTACACCTTC
CASSLVGGFSGYTF
>NA|NA|TRBV5-8|TRBJ1-1
TGTGCCAGAGTGGGCCCTGGCTCTGAAGCTTTCTTT
CARVGPGSEAFF
>NA|NA|TRBV28|TRBJ2-7
TGTGCCACCCGACAAGACTTCTACGAGCAGTACTTC
CATRQDFYEQYF
>NA|TRBD2|TRBV4-3|TRBJ2-7
TGCGCCAGCAGCCAACTTCCCGGGACTAGCGCGTCCTACGAGCAGTACTTC
CASSQLPGTSASYEQYF
>NA|TRBD1|TRBV4-3|TRBJ2-7
TGCGCCAGCAGCCAAGATAATGGACAGGGGCTCTTAGAGCAGTACTTC
CASSQDNGQGLLEQYF
>NA|TRBD2|TRBV4-3|TRBJ2-7
TGCGCCAGCAGCCAATCCCCTAGCGGGAAAGTCTACGAGCAGTACTTC
CASSQSPSGKVYEQYF
>NA|NA|TRBV2|TRBJ1-4
TGTGCCACCCTTATCCTAGACGACCTCCACGGAAAACTGTTTTTT
CATLILDDLHGKLFF
>NA|TRBD2|TRBV7-8|TRBJ2-1
TGTGCCAGCAGCCTCTTGACTAGCGGGAGTATCAATGAGCAGTTCTTC
CASSLLTSGSINEQFF
>NA|NA|TRBV29-1|TRBJ1-5
TGCAGCGGATTAACAGGGTGGGAAGGCAGCAATCAGCCCCAGCATTTT
CSGLTGWEGSNQPQHF
>NA|NA|TRBV4-1|TRBJ2-7
TGCGCCAGCAGCCCATCGGACAGATATTACGAGCAGTACTTC
CASSPSDRYYEQYF
>few|NA|TRBV7-9|TRBJ1-1
TGTGCCGGCGGAGCAGTGAACACTGAAGCTTTCTTT
CAGGAVNTEAFF
>NA|TRBD2|TRBV9|TRBJ2-3
TGTGCCAGCAGCCCAGCGGGGCTAGCGGTCCATGAAAATACGCAGTATTTT
CASSPAGLAVHENTQYF
>NA|NA|TRBV4-1|TRBJ2-1
TGCGCCAGCAGCCCGCAAGTTGGGCTTGAATACAATGAGCAGTTCTTC
CASSPQVGLEYNEQFF
>NA|NA|TRBV19|TRBJ2-1
TGTGCCAGTAGTGCCATGGACCGGGGATATGAGCAGTTCTTC
CASSAMDRGYEQFF
>NA|NA|TRBV28|TRBJ2-7
TGTGCCAGCAGTTTCAGACAACCCTACGAGCAGTACTTC
CASSFRQPYEQYF
>NA|NA|TRBV28|TRBJ1-5
TGTGCCAGCAGTTTATTAGGGCGCAATCAGCCCCAGCATTTT
CASSLLGRNQPQHF
>NA|TRBD1|TRBV7-6|TRBJ2-7
TGTGCCAGCAGCCGGTGGGGACAGGTAACCTCCTACGAGCAGTACTTC
CASSRWGQVTSYEQYF
>NA|NA|TRBV28|TRBJ2-7
TGTGCCAGCAGTTTTACGGCGGAGGCCTCTTGGGAGCAGTACTTC
CASSFTAEASWEQYF
>NA|NA|TRBV28|TRBJ2-7
TGTGCCAGCAGTTTATTTGCCGGGACTGCGTTGAAGAGCGAGCAGTACTTC
CASSLFAGTALKSEQYF
>NA|TRBD2|TRBV6-6|TRBJ2-3
TGTGCCAGCAGCCCTAGCGGGCGAAGCACAGATACGCAGTATTTT
CASSPSGRSTDTQYF
>NA|NA|TRBV5-4|TRBJ2-7
TGTGCCAGCAGCTTACGGCATCGCTACGAGCAGTACTTC
CASSLRHRYEQYF
>NA|TRBD2|TRBV7-9|TRBJ2-1
TGTGCCAGCAGCTTAGCCTCCGCGGGGGGGAGCTCCTACAATGAGCAGTTCTTC
CASSLASAGGSSYNEQFF
>once|NA|TRBV28|TRBJ1-5
TGTGCCAGCAGTTTCGGGGAGTTGGGTCAGCCCCAGCATTTT
CASSFGELGQPQHF
>NA|TRBD2|TRBV7-3|TRBJ2-1
TGTGCCAGCAGCTTGCTGGGACTAGCGGGGAATGAGCAGTTCTTC
CASSLLGLAGNEQFF
>NA|NA|TRBV27|TRBJ2-7
TGTGCCAGCAGTTTATCCCCTGGGACTTTAAGCCACGAGCAGTACTTC
CASSLSPGTLSHEQYF
>once|NA|TRBV4-3|TRBJ2-3
TGCGCCAGCAGCCAAGTGCACAGGAAACTGGATACGCAGTATTTT
CASSQVHRKLDTQYF
>NA|TRBD1|TRBV9|TRBJ1-2
TGTGCCAGCAGCTTTGACAGGGGGTACTCCTATGGCTACACCTTC
CASSFDRGYSYGYTF
>NA|TRBD1|TRBV5-1|TRBJ1-1
TGCGCCAGCAGTCCCACTTCCGGGACAGGGATCACGGGCACTGAAGCTTTCTTT
CASSPTSGTGITGTEAFF
>NA|NA|TRBV9|TRBJ1-2
TGTGCCAGCAGCGTAGTGGGGGCCTCGGGCTATGGCTACACCTTC
CASSVVGASGYGYTF
>once|TRBD1|TRBV7-6|TRBJ2-2
TGTGCCAGCAGCCCTACAGGGGGCGCCGGCGGGGAGCTGTTTTTT
CASSPTGGAGGELFF
>NA|TRBD2|TRBV7-9|TRBJ2-1
TGTGCCAGCAGCTTAGCGGGAGGGGCGTACAATGAGCAGTTCTTC
CASSLAGGAYNEQFF